Sequencing of this T cell receptor beta chain was carried out in a study of T cell responses to AZD1222 COVID-19 vaccine. This clone was detected a few times. Its antigen is unidentified. Looked up from germline, CDR1 is SGHDT and CDR2 is YYEEEE. The CDR3 extends over 15 amino acids. V dropped 2 bases and J dropped 2; count of bases not matched to a gene: 5. Study-wide results and limits: Spike as a whole was targeted by vaccine-associated CD4 TCRs, dominant at 160-218 and 743-854. It was only 6 or 7 AZD1222 recipients who were seropositive at baseline. Reports say nearly half of spike-specific TCRs go after unmutated variant regions.

The data were produced by immunoSEQ multiplex PCR, yet TCRdb's version contains in-frame clones alone and is incomplete. The data contain 44,000 or so clones, roughly 75% of them singletons. The receptor was isolated from an adult who received the MenACWY meningococcal vaccine as a control. Here the sequenced sample was peripheral blood, taken 28 days after the second dose of the MenACWY control vaccine. The chain is built from TRBV5-6 and TRBJ1-1; 8 positions agree with TRBD1. DNA of the CDR3: TGTGCCAGCAGCTTTTGGGACAGGCAAAACACTGAAGCTTTCTTT. Its protein product is CASSFWDRQNTEAFF.